These 8 T cell receptor beta chains share one sample of origin, sequenced in a study of cytomegalovirus exposure and HLA in healthy donors. The PCR ran on 60 Vbeta and 13 Jbeta primers. Profiled with immunoSEQ multiplex PCR; TCRdb holds only in-frame clones, not every one. The sample contains 150,000 to 200,000 clones, just over 75% of which appear only once. Sequencing was done on a sample of PBMCs. The receptor set was obtained from a woman aged 25 to 45 in good health and CMV-seropositive.

As to this clone: This sample includes further DNA sequences coding for the same CDR3. The chain carries TRBV4-3 and TRBJ2-1; D perhaps matches TRBD2 (5 bases). The CDR3 covers 15 residues. V dropped 0 bases and J dropped 0 bases, with 6 bases sitting between them. The germline CDR1 and CDR2 sequences are LGHNA and YSLEER. For the CDR3, the DNA is TGCGCCAGCAGCCAAGATCGGGGCTCCTACAATGAGCAGTTCTTC. Translating gives CASSQDRGSYNEQFF.

This clone has a handful of counts. CDR3 amino acids: CASSLRGVDNEQYF. The CDR3 nucleotides read TGTGCCAGCAGCCTCCGGGGAGTGGATAACGAGCAGTACTTC. This chain uses TRBV7-6 with TRBJ2-7; D may be TRBD2 (5 bases). Germline assignment: CDR1 SGHVS and CDR2 FNYEAQ. The V gene lost 5 bases and the J gene lost 5 bases, with 16 bases spanning the gap. This CDR3 region has 14 residues.

The V gene is TRBV30, the J gene TRBJ1-6; tentative D call: TRBD1 (6 bases). The CDR3 is made up of 13 amino acids. CDR1 is GTSNPN and CDR2 is SVGIG in the germline V gene (reference sequence). V lost 3 bases and J 14 bases, leaving 17 bases between the germline ends. CDR3 bases: TGTGCCTGGAGCCGAGACAGGTTGAGCTCCCTCCACTTT. This encodes CAWSRDRLSSLHF.

The V gene is TRBV28, the J gene TRBJ1-1; D remains unclear. V was cut by 6 bases and J by 7 bases, with 12 bases left in between. This CDR3 has 12 amino acids. The germline gives CDR1 MDHEN, CDR2 SYDVKM. CDR3 region: CASSLIGYEAFF. The CDR3 nucleotides are TGTGCCAGCAGCCTTATCGGGTATGAAGCTTTCTTT.

This rearrangement joins TRBV6-6 to TRBJ1-4, with 8 bases that match TRBD1. This CDR3 is 11 amino acids long. In germline, CDR1 is MNHNY, CDR2 SVGAGI (reference sequence). With V trimmed by 4 bases and J by 12 bases, 1 base remained unmatched. The DNA for the CDR3 is TGTGCCAGCAGTTCGACAGGGGAACTGTTTTTT. Protein product: CASSSTGELFF.

The V call is TRBV29-1, the J call TRBJ2-7, with 7 bases matching TRBD1. V lost 2 bases, J lost 5 bases, and 9 bases stayed unmatched. The germline V gene encodes CDR1 SQVTM and CDR2 ANQGSEA. This CDR3 region has 14 residues. CDR3: CSVEFDRVRNEQYF. DNA for the CDR3: TGCAGCGTTGAATTTGACAGGGTAAGGAACGAGCAGTACTTC.

The chain is built from TRBV27 and TRBJ2-1; D is perhaps TRBD2 (5 bases). This CDR3 is 16 amino acids long. Germline-derived CDR1 and CDR2 are MNHEY and SMNVEV (reference sequence). V was shortened by 2 bases and J by 0 bases, with 11 bases between the two germline ends. The CDR3 nucleotides read TGTGCCAGCAGTTTAAGTCCGGGGATCTCCTACAATGAGCAGTTCTTC. Amino acid sequence: CASSLSPGISYNEQFF.

The V and J genes are TRBV19 and TRBJ1-5, with TRBD1 matching over 7 bases. The junction had 11 bases not matched to a gene; V was cut back by 3 bases and J by 9 bases. CDR1 is LNHDA and CDR2 is SQIVND in the germline V gene (reference sequence). The CDR3 sequence is 15 residues long. CDR3 DNA sequence: TGTGCCAGTAGTATTGGTAGGACAGGACTCGGGCCCCAGCATTTT. Translation gives CASSIGRTGLGPQHF.